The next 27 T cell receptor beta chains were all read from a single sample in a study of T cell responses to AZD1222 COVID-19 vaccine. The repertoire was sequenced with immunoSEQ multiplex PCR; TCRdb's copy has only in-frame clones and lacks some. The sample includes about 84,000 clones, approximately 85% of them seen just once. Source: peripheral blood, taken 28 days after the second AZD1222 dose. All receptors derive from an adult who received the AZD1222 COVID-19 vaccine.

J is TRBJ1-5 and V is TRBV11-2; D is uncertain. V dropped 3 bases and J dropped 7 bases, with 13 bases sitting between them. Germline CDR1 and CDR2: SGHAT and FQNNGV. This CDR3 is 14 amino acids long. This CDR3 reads CASSLKSAEQPQHF. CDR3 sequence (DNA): TGTGCCAGCAGCTTGAAAAGCGCCGAACAGCCCCAGCATTTT.

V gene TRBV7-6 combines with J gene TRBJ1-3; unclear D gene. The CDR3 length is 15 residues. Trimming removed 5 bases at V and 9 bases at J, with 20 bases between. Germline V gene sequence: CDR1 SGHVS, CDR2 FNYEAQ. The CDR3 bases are TGTGCCAGCAGCCTACAGACGTCCCTGGATGGCACCATATATTTT. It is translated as CASSLQTSLDGTIYF. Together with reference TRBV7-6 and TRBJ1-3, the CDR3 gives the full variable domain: GAGVSQSPRYKVTKRGQDVALRCDPISGHVSLYWYRQALGQGPEFLTYFNYEAQQDKSGLPNDRFSAERPEGSISTLTIQRTEQRDSAMYRCASSLQTSLDGTIYFGEGSWLTVV.

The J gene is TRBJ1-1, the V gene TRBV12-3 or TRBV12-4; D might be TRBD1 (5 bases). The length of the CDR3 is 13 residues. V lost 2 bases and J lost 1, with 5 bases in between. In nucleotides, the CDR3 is TGTGCCAGCAGTTTAACAGGGAACACTGAAGCTTTCTTT. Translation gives CASSLTGNTEAFF.

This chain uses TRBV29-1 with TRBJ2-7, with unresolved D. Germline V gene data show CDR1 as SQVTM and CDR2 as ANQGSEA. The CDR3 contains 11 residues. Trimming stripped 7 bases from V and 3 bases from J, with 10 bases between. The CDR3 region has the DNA TGCAGCGCTATAACGGACTACGAGCAGTACGTC. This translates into CSAITDYEQYV.

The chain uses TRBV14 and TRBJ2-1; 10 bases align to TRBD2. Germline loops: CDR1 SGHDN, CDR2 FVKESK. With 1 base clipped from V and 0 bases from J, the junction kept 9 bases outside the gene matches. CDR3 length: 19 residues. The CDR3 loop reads CASSQVPSGSWSSYNEQFF. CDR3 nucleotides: TGTGCCAGCAGCCAAGTCCCTAGCGGGAGCTGGAGCTCCTACAATGAGCAGTTCTTC.

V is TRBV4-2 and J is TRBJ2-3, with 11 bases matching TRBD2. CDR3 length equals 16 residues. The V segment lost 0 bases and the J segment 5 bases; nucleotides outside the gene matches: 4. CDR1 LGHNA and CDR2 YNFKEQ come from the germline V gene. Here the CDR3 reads CASSQEKLAGVDTQYF. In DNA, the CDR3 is TGTGCCAGCAGCCAAGAGAAACTAGCGGGAGTAGATACGCAGTATTTT.

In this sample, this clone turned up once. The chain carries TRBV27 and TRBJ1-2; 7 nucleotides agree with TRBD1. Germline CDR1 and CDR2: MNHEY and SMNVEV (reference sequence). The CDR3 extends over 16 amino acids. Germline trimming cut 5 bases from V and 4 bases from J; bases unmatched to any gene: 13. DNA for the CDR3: TGTGCCAGCAGTCGAGGATCAGGGGGTTTTACCTATGGCTACACCTTC. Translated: CASSRGSGGFTYGYTF.

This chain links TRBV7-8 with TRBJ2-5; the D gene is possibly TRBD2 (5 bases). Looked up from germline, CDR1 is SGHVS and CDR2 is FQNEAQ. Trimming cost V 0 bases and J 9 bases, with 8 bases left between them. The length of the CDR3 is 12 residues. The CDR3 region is CASSLASGSQYF. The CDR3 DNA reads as TGTGCCAGCAGCTTAGCATCGGGGTCCCAGTACTTC.

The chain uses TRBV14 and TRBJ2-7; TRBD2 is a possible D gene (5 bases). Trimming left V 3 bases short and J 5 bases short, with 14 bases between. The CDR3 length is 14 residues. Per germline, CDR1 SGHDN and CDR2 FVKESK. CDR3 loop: CASSQGFPGNEQYV. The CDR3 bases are TGTGCCAGCAGCCAGGGGTTCCCCGGGAACGAGCAGTACGTC.

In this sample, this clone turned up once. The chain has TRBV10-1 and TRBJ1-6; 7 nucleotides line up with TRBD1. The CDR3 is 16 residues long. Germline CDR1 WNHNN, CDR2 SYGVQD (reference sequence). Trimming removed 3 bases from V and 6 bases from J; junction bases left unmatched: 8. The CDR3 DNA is TGCGCCAGCAGTGAAGGAACGGGACAGATTAATTCACCCCTCCACTTT. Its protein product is CASSEGTGQINSPLHF.

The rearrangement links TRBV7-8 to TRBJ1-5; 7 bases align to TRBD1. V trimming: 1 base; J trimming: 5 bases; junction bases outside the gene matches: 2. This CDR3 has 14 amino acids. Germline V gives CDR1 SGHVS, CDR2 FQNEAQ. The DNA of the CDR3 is TGTGCCAGCAGCTTAGGGGACAGATATCAGCCCCAGCATTTT. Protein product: CASSLGDRYQPQHF.

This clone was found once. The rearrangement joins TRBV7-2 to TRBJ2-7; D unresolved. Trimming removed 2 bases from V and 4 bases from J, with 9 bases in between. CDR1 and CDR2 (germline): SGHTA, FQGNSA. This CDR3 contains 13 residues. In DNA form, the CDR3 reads TGTGCCAGCAGCTTATGGGCCGGATACGAGCAGTACTTC. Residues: CASSLWAGYEQYF. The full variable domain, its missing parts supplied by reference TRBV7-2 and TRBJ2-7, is GAGVSQSPSNKVTEKGKDVELRCDPISGHTALYWYRQSLGQGLEFLIYFQGNSAPDKSGLPSDRFSAERTGGSVSTLTIQRTQQEDSAVYLCASSLWAGYEQYFGPGTRLTVT.

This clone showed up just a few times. In nucleotides, the CDR3 is TGTGCCAGCAGTTTAACAGGGGCGATTCTGAACACTGAAGCTTTCTTT. Its protein product is CASSLTGAILNTEAFF. V usage is TRBV28 and J usage is TRBJ1-1; TRBD1 agrees at 7 bases. This CDR3 contains 16 residues. CDR1 MDHEN and CDR2 SYDVKM come from the germline V gene. V lost 2 bases and J lost 0; bases outside the gene matches: 6.

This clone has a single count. As DNA, the CDR3 is TGCGCCAGCAGCCAAGCAACAACCAGCAATCAGCCCCAGCATTTT. Translated: CASSQATTSNQPQHF. This sequence joins TRBV4-1 and TRBJ1-5, with D unclear. There are 15 residues in the CDR3. Trimming cost V 1 base and J 1 base, with 8 bases left between them. CDR1 and CDR2 from the germline V gene are MGHRA and YSYEKL.

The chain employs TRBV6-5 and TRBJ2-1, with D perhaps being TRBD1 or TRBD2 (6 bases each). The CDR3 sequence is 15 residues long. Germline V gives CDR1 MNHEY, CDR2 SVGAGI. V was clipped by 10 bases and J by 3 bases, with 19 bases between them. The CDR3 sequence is CATQIRGLVYNEQFF. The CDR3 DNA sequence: TGTGCCACCCAAATCCGGGGGCTCGTCTACAATGAGCAGTTCTTC.

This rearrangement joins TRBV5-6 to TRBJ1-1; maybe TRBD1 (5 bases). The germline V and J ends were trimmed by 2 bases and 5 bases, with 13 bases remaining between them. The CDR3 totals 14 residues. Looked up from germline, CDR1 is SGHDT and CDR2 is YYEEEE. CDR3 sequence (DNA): TGTGCCAGCAGCTTAAGGACAAGGGTTACTGAAGCTTTCTTT. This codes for CASSLRTRVTEAFF. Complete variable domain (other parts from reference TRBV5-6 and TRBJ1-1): DAGVTQSPTHLIKTRGQQVTLRCSPKSGHDTVSWYQQALGQGPQFIFQYYEEEERQRGNFPDRFSGHQFPNYSSELNVNALLLGDSALYLCASSLRTRVTEAFFGQGTRLTVV.

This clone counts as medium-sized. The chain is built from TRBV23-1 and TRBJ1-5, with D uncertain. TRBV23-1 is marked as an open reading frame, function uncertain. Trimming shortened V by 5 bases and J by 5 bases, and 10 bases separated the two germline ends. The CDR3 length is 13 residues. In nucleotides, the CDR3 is TGCGCCAGCAGTGTTTCGGGGTATCAGCCCCAGCATTTT. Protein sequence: CASSVSGYQPQHF.

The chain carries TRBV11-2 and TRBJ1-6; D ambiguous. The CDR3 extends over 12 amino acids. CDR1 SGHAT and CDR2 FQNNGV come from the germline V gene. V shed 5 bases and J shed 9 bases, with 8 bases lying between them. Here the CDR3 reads CASSRAVSPLHF. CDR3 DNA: TGTGCCAGCAGCCGAGCAGTTTCACCCCTCCACTTT.

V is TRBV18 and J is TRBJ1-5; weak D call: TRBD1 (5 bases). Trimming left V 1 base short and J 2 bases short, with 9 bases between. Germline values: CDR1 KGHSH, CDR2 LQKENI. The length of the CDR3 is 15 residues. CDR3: CASSPLGDGNQPQHF. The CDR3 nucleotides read TGTGCCAGCTCACCACTAGGGGACGGCAATCAGCCCCAGCATTTT.

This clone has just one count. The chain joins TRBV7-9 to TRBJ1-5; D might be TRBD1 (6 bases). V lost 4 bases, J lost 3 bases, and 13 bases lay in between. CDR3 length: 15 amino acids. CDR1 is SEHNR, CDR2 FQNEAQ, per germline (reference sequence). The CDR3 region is CASSSWGGPNQPQHF. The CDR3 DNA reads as TGTGCCAGCAGCTCGTGGGGGGGGCCCAATCAGCCCCAGCATTTT.

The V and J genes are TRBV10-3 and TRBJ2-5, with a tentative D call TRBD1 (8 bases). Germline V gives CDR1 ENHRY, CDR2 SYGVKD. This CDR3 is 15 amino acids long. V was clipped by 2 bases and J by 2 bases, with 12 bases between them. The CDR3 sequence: CAISETGGGQETQYF. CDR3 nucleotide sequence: TGTGCCATCAGTGAGACAGGGGGAGGGCAAGAGACCCAGTACTTC.

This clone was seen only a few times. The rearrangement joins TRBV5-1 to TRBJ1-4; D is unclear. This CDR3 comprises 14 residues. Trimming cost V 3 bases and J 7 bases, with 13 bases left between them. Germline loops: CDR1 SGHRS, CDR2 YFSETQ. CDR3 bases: TGCGCCAGCAGCTCGGGAATGGTTGGTGAAAAACTGTTTTTT. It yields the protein CASSSGMVGEKLFF.

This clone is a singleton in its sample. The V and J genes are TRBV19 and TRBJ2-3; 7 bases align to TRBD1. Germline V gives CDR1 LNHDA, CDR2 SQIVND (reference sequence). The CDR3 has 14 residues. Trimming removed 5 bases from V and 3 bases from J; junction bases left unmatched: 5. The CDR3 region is CASSPGQSTDTQYF. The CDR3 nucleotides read TGTGCCAGTAGTCCGGGACAGTCAACAGATACGCAGTATTTT.

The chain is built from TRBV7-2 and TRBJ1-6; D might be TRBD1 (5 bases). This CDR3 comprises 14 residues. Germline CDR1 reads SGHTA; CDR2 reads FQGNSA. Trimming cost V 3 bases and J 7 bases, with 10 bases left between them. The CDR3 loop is CASSFGAGNSPLHF. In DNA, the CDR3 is TGTGCCAGCAGCTTTGGGGCGGGGAATTCACCCCTCCACTTT.

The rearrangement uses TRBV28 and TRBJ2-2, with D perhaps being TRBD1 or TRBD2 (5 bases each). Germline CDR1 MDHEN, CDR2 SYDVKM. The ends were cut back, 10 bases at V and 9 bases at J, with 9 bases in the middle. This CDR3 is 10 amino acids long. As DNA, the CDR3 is TGTGCCACTCAGGGACGGGAGCTGTTTTTT. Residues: CATQGRELFF. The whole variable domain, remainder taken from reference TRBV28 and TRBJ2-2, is DVKVTQSSRYLVKRTGEKVFLECVQDMDHENMFWYRQDPGLGLRLIYFSYDVKMKEKGDIPEGYSVSREKKERFSLILESASTNQTSMYLCATQGRELFFGEGSRLTVL.

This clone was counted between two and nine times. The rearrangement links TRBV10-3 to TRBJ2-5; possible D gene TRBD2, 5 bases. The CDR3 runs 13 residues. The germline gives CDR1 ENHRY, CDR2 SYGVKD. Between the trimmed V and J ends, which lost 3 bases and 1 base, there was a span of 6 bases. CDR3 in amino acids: CAISDGVQETQYF. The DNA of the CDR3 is TGTGCCATCAGTGACGGGGTCCAAGAGACCCAGTACTTC.

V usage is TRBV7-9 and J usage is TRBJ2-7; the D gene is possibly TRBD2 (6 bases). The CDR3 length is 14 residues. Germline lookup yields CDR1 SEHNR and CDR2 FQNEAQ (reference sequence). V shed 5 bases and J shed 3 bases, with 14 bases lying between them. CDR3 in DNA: TGTGCCAGCAGCCCCGGGACTCCCTACTACGAGCAGTACTTC. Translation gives CASSPGTPYYEQYF. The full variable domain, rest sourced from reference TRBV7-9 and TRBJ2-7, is DTGVSQNPRHKITKRGQNVTFRCDPISEHNRLYWYRQTLGQGPEFLTYFQNEAQLEKSRLLSDRFSAERPKGSFSTLEIQRTEQGDSAMYLCASSPGTPYYEQYFGPGTRLTVT.